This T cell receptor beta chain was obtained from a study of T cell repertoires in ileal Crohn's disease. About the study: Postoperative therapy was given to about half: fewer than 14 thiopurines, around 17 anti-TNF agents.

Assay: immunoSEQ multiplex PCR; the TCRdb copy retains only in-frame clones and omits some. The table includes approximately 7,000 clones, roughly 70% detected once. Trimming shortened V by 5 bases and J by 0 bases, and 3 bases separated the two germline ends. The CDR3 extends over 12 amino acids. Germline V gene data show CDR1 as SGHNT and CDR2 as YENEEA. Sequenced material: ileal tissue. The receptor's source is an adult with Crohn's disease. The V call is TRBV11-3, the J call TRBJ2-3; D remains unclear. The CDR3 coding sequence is TGTGCCAGCAGCCCTAGCACAGATACGCAGTATTTT. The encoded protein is CASSPSTDTQYF.